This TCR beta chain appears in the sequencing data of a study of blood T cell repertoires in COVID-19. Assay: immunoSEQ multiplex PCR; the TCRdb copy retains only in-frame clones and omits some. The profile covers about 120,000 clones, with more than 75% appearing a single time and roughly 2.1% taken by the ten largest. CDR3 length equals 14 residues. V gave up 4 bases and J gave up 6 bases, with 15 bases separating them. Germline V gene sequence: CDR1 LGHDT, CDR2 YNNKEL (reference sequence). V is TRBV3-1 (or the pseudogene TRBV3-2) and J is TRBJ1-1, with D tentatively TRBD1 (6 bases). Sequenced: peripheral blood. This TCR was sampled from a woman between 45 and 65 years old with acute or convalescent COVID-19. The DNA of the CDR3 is TGTGCCAGCAGCCGTAGTGAAGGGGGGGCTGAAGCTTTCTTT. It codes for CASSRSEGGAEAFF.